This T cell receptor beta chain came from a study of OX40 agonist ivuxolimab in advanced cancers. Study-level information: In this cohort, patients received ivuxolimab, an agonistic anti-OX40 (CD134) antibody. Age averaged around 58 years (range roughly 20 to 90), and 80% to 90% were male. The dose-escalation group included hepatocellular carcinoma, melanoma, renal cell carcinoma and head and neck cancer.

The length of the CDR3 is 13 residues. From germline, CDR1 is SQVTM and CDR2 ANQGSEA. Trimming cost V 4 bases and J 0 bases, with 7 bases left between them. Profiling relied on immunoSEQ multiplex PCR, and the TCRdb table lists in-frame clones only, not all of them. The sample has 70,000 to 100,000 clones; approximately 90% are singletons. Autoimmune disease history or systemic immunosuppression disqualified patients. The chain recombines TRBV29-1 with TRBJ1-5; D ambiguous. The TCR was taken from an adult with an advanced solid tumor such as melanoma, head and neck, liver or kidney cancer. Source: CD4+ or CD8+ T cells sorted from blood, taken in a trial of the OX40 agonist ivuxolimab. CDR3 in amino acids: CSVGWDSNQPQHF. CDR3 sequence (DNA): TGCAGCGTTGGTTGGGATAGCAATCAGCCCCAGCATTTT. The full variable domain, rest sourced from reference TRBV29-1 and TRBJ1-5, is SAVISQKPSRDICQRGTSLTIQCQVDSQVTMMFWYRQQPGQSLTLIATANQGSEATYESGFVIDKFPISRPNLTFSTLTVSNMSPEDSSIYLCSVGWDSNQPQHFGDGTRLSIL.